A selection of T cell receptor beta chains follows, all from one sample in a study of cytomegalovirus exposure and HLA in healthy donors. Only in-frame clones appear in the TCRdb table, and some are missing; sequencing was by immunoSEQ multiplex PCR. The sample shows about 92,000 clones, approximately 81% of them seen only once. Sequenced sample: PBMCs. These TCRs come from a girl aged 2-10 years in good health and CMV-seropositive. CDR3s include the opening cysteine and the closing phenylalanine or tryptophan. The order of the fields is CDR3 length, clone size, V gene, D gene, J gene, CDR3 DNA, CDR3 protein. The D gene is left open where the match is weak. Clone size is shown for a subset of rows, as once, few, many or a class of expanded clone.

15	few	TRBV6-5	TRBD1	TRBJ1-2	TGTGCCAGCACCGACCCGACAGGGGGCGCCTATGGCTACACCTTC	CASTDPTGGAYGYTF
17	NA	TRBV18	TRBD1	TRBJ1-4	TGTGCCAGCTCACCAAGGGACAGGCCTTCAACTAATGAAAAACTGTTTTTT	CASSPRDRPSTNEKLFF
14	few	TRBV28	NA	TRBJ1-2	TGTGCCAGCAGTTTAGATACTCCTAACTATGGCTACACCTTC	CASSLDTPNYGYTF
17	NA	TRBV2	TRBD1	TRBJ1-2	TGTGCCAGCAGCGAGTGGGACAGGGCGCTATTAAACTATGGCTACACCTTC	CASSEWDRALLNYGYTF
13	NA	TRBV27	NA	TRBJ1-2	TGTGCCAGCAGCCCACGGGGGACCGGAGGCTACACCTTC	CASSPRGTGGYTF
14	few	TRBV5-1	TRBD1	TRBJ2-2	TGCGCCAGCAGCCCGGACAGGGATACCGGGGAGCTGTTTTTT	CASSPDRDTGELFF
15	NA	TRBV4-3	TRBD1	TRBJ1-2	TGCGCCAGCAGCCAAGCCCCGGGAGGGGGCGATGGCTACACCTTC	CASSQAPGGGDGYTF
15	NA	TRBV5-1	NA	TRBJ2-1	TGCGCCAGCAGTTCGTCTACAGGGATTTACAATGAGCAGTTCTTC	CASSSSTGIYNEQFF
17	NA	TRBV13	NA	TRBJ2-1	TGTGCCAGCAGCTTATCGGGGTGGGCGAGCTCCTACAATGAGCAGTTCTTC	CASSLSGWASSYNEQFF
14	NA	TRBV6-6	NA	TRBJ2-3	TGTGCCAGCAGCGGTATCCTGGTCACAGATACGCAGTATTTT	CASSGILVTDTQYF
12	NA	TRBV30	NA	TRBJ2-7	TGTGCCTGGAGTGTAATCCGGGGCGAGCAGTACTTC	CAWSVIRGEQYF
11	NA	TRBV5-1	NA	TRBJ2-1	TGCGCCAGCAGCTCGGACAATGAGCAGTTCTTC	CASSSDNEQFF
17	NA	TRBV4-1	TRBD1	TRBJ1-1	TGCGCCAGCAGCCAAACCCCCGGGACAGGGTTCGGCACTGAAGCTTTCTTT	CASSQTPGTGFGTEAFF
16	NA	TRBV9	TRBD1	TRBJ1-4	TGTGCCAGCAGCGTCGACCTTGGACAGGGTGGAGAAAAACTGTTTTTT	CASSVDLGQGGEKLFF
17	NA	TRBV28	TRBD2	TRBJ2-2	TGTGCCAGCAGTACCGATGGGCTAGCGGATAGCACCGGGGAGCTGTTTTTT	CASSTDGLADSTGELFF
16	NA	TRBV30	NA	TRBJ1-1	TGTGCCTGGAGTGTTGCCGGGAGGGGCGCACAGACTGAAGCTTTCTTT	CAWSVAGRGAQTEAFF
12	few	TRBV27	NA	TRBJ1-1	TGTGCCAGCACCACAACCGGGACTGAAGCTTTCTTT	CASTTTGTEAFF
15	NA	TRBV7-2	NA	TRBJ2-2	TGTGCCAGCAGCTTCCTACAGGTGAACACCGGGGAGCTGTTTTTT	CASSFLQVNTGELFF
20	NA	TRBV28	NA	TRBJ1-5	TGTGCCAGCAGCAGCAGGTGGATGGCGAGATATGAATATAGCAATCAGCCCCAGCATTTT	CASSSRWMARYEYSNQPQHF
13	NA	TRBV30	NA	TRBJ2-1	TGTGCCTGGAGTGTTAACAGTCGAAATGAGCAGTTCTTC	CAWSVNSRNEQFF
15	NA	TRBV5-1	NA	TRBJ1-4	TGCGCCAGCAGTCTAGTTTTTTCGGGAGTTGAAAAACTGTTTTTT	CASSLVFSGVEKLFF
14	once	TRBV2	NA	TRBJ2-3	TGTGCCAGCAGTCCACAGGGCGGCGCAGATACGCAGTATTTT	CASSPQGGADTQYF